The clone carrying this T cell receptor beta chain was counted once. This entry comes from a study of blood T cell repertoires in COVID-19. Study in general: From the United States, Italy and Spain came samples of acute and convalescent COVID-19.

Germline-derived CDR1 and CDR2 are LNHDA and SQIVND (reference sequence). The CDR3 loop spans 11 amino acids. With 10 bases clipped from V and 8 bases from J, the junction kept 5 bases outside the gene matches. Original data processing: Cell counts per sample came from amplifying reference gene primers. Data came from immunoSEQ multiplex PCR; TCRdb stores just in-frame clones and leaves some out. Clonal size and the V and J genes are those of that table, whereas D and trimming came from the DNA. The sample lists about 84,000 clones, 65% to 85% occurring once. The sample was peripheral blood. This TCR derives from an elderly man with active or convalescent COVID-19. V gene TRBV19 combines with J gene TRBJ2-1; TRBD1 agrees at 7 bases. This CDR3 is CATQQGHEQFF. The CDR3 DNA follows: TGTGCCACCCAACAGGGGCATGAGCAGTTCTTC.